These 25 T cell receptor beta chains originate from one sample sequenced in a study of identical twins. TCRdb itself ran the 5' RACE reads through MiXCR, one entry per CDR3 protein. This table holds around 1.7 million distinct CDR3 sequences, about 32% found once. The sequencing sample was made of cord blood. Source of these receptors: a newborn girl in good health.

The V and J genes are TRBV25-1 and TRBJ2-2; 11 bases fit TRBD2. CDR3 length: 18 amino acids. Germline CDR1 is MGHDK and CDR2 is SYGVNS. Germline trimming cut 1 base from V and 1 base from J; bases unmatched to any gene: 5. This chain's CDR3 is CASSESRLAGKNTGELFF. As DNA, the CDR3 is TGTGCCAGCAGTGAATCCAGACTAGCGGGGAAGAACACCGGGGAGCTGTTTTTT.

This clonotype has ten or more counts. This sequence joins TRBV7-9 and TRBJ1-2; D perhaps matches TRBD1 (5 bases). V lost 0 bases, J lost 0 bases, and 8 bases lay in between. The length of the CDR3 is 15 residues. The germline V gene encodes CDR1 SEHNR and CDR2 FQNEAQ (reference sequence). The CDR3 coding sequence is TGTGCCAGCAGCTTAGCGGCAGGGCCTAACTATGGCTACACCTTC. It specifies CASSLAAGPNYGYTF.

The chain joins TRBV6-5 to TRBJ1-1, with D perhaps matching TRBD1 (6 bases). V lost 4 bases, J lost 1 base, and 16 bases lay in between. The length of the CDR3 is 16 residues. Looked up from germline, CDR1 is MNHEY and CDR2 is SVGAGI. As DNA, the CDR3 is TGTGCCAGCAGTTTAAAAGACCCGGACAGGAACACTGAAGCTTTCTTT. It yields the protein CASSLKDPDRNTEAFF.

This chain links TRBV7-9 with TRBJ1-1, with TRBD1 matching 8 bases. Germline assignment: CDR1 SEHNR and CDR2 FQNEAQ (reference sequence). The V and J ends lost 2 bases and 5 bases, in that order; junction bases with no gene match: 4. The CDR3 consists of 14 residues. The DNA of the CDR3 is TGTGCCAGCAGCTTATACAGGGGGGAGACTGAAGCTTTCTTT. Amino acids: CASSLYRGETEAFF.

The gene calls are TRBV2 and TRBJ1-2; TRBD1 matches at 8 bases. Germline-derived CDR1 and CDR2 are SNHLY and FYNNEI. Trimming removed 8 bases from V and 2 bases from J; junction bases left unmatched: 13. This CDR3 is built from 16 residues. The CDR3 DNA reads as TGTGCCAGCGCCACCCCGGGACAGGTGGACAACTATGGCTACACCTTC. Translation gives CASATPGQVDNYGYTF. Full variable domain (missing parts from reference TRBV2 and TRBJ1-2): EPEVTQTPSHQVTQMGQEVILRCVPISNHLYFYWYRQILGQKVEFLVSFYNNEISEKSEIFDDQFSVERPDGSNFTLKIRSTKLEDSAMYFCASATPGQVDNYGYTFGSGTRLTVV.

This chain joins TRBV2 and TRBJ1-2; 9 nucleotides match TRBD1. Germline CDR1 and CDR2: SNHLY and FYNNEI. Losses at the gene ends were 3 bases for V and 3 bases for J; bases not matched to a gene: 5. The CDR3 length is 15 residues. The chain's CDR3 is CASSDPRTGDYGYTF. The CDR3 DNA reads TGTGCCAGCAGTGACCCACGGACAGGGGACTATGGCTACACCTTC.

About this clonotype: An end of the junction does not agree with germline; a read error may underlie this. V gene TRBV3-1 combines with J gene TRBJ2-1; 9 nucleotides align to TRBD2. The CDR3 spans 14 residues. Germline CDR1 is LGHDT and CDR2 is YNNKEL (reference sequence). CDR3 sequence: CASRQAGGYNEQFF. In DNA form, the CDR3 reads TGTGCCAGCAGACAAGCGGGAGGCTACAATGAGCAGTTCTTC.

This clonotype was observed a few times. At one of its ends the junction is not consistent with the germline gene, which may arise from a read error. The gene calls are TRBV27 and TRBJ1-5; no definite D call. This CDR3 is 13 amino acids long. The germline gives CDR1 MNHEY, CDR2 SMNVEV (reference sequence). CDR3 protein: CASSLGSNRPQHF. In DNA, the CDR3 is TGTGCCAGCAGTTTAGGTTCTAATCGGCCCCAGCATTTT.

This chain connects TRBV20-1 to TRBJ1-2; D might be TRBD1 (6 bases). Germline V gene lookup returns CDR1 DFQATT and CDR2 SNEGSKA (reference sequence). With 1 base removed from V and 8 bases from J, the gap between germline ends came to 11 bases. This CDR3 region has 12 residues. CDR3 sequence: CSARGGARGYTF. The CDR3 DNA reads as TGCAGTGCTAGAGGGGGGGCTCGGGGCTACACCTTC.

This clonotype turned up a few times. The chain is built from TRBV28 and TRBJ1-1; no definite D call. Trimming shortened V by 6 bases and J by 3 bases, and 20 bases separated the two germline ends. This CDR3 comprises 16 residues. The V gene's germline CDR1 is MDHEN and CDR2 SYDVKM. This CDR3 reads CASSKMGIRMDTEAFF. The CDR3 region has the DNA TGTGCCAGCAGCAAAATGGGAATCCGGATGGACACTGAAGCTTTCTTT.

The gene calls are TRBV2 and TRBJ2-2; a possible D gene is TRBD2 (5 bases). Trimming shortened V by 0 bases and J by 0 bases, and 5 bases separated the two germline ends. Germline values: CDR1 SNHLY, CDR2 FYNNEI. The CDR3 runs 15 residues. CDR3 DNA: TGTGCCAGCAGTGAAGCAGCGGCGAACACCGGGGAGCTGTTTTTT. Translating it yields CASSEAAANTGELFF. The full variable domain, in which reference TRBV2 and TRBJ2-2 provide the parts outside the CDR3, is EPEVTQTPSHQVTQMGQEVILRCVPISNHLYFYWYRQILGQKVEFLVSFYNNEISEKSEIFDDQFSVERPDGSNFTLKIRSTKLEDSAMYFCASSEAAANTGELFFGEGSRLTVL.

The chain employs TRBV7-8 and TRBJ1-4; TRBD1 is a possible D gene (6 bases). V was clipped by 4 bases and J by 8 bases, with 17 bases between them. Germline assignment: CDR1 SGHVS and CDR2 FQNEAQ. This CDR3 spans 15 amino acids. The CDR3 is CASSSRQEIGEKLFF. The CDR3 coding sequence is TGTGCCAGCAGCTCCCGACAGGAAATAGGGGAAAAACTGTTTTTT. The whole variable domain, filled in from reference TRBV7-8 and TRBJ1-4, reads GAGVSQSPRYKVAKRGQDVALRCDPISGHVSLFWYQQALGQGPEFLTYFQNEAQLDKSGLPSDRFFAERPEGSVSTLKIQRTQQEDSAVYLCASSSRQEIGEKLFFGSGTQLSVL.

This clonotype was recorded a few times. CDR3 sequence (DNA): TGCAGTGCTAGAGACTACAGGGTCGCCCTCTATGGCTACACCTTC. This sequence encodes CSARDYRVALYGYTF. The genes are TRBV20-1 and TRBJ1-2; D is perhaps TRBD1 (6 bases). Germline V gives CDR1 DFQATT, CDR2 SNEGSKA (reference sequence). This CDR3 has 15 amino acids. Trimming cost V 0 bases and J 4 bases, with 15 bases left between them.

This chain links TRBV12-3 or TRBV12-4 with TRBJ2-7, with D possibly being TRBD1 (5 bases). V was cut by 2 bases and J by 5 bases, with 16 bases left in between. The CDR3 is 15 residues long. CDR3 nucleotide sequence: TGTGCCAGCAGTTTAATAGGGTCAGGGAAAGACGAGCAGTACTTC. Translating it yields CASSLIGSGKDEQYF.

This clonotype was picked up many times. The V and J genes are TRBV12-3 or TRBV12-4 and TRBJ2-7; the match to TRBD2 covers 14 bases. Germline trimming cut 7 bases from V and 4 bases from J; bases unmatched to any gene: 6. The CDR3 has 15 amino acids. The CDR3 sequence: CASTPGTSGSYEQYF. In DNA form, the CDR3 reads TGTGCCAGCACCCCAGGGACTAGCGGGAGTTACGAGCAGTACTTC.

The chain links TRBV6-6 to TRBJ1-4; D is ambiguous. With 0 bases removed from V and 0 bases from J, the gap between germline ends came to 8 bases. The CDR3 length is 16 residues. The germline V gene has CDR1 MNHNY and CDR2 SVGAGI (reference sequence). The CDR3 bases are TGTGCCAGCAGTTACTCCCCGGGAGCAACTAATGAAAAACTGTTTTTT. It encodes CASSYSPGATNEKLFF.

Turning to this clonotype: One end of the junction is discordant with germline, which a read error may explain. The chain is built from TRBV5-1 and TRBJ1-4, with D possibly TRBD1 on 6 matching bases. CDR3 length: 14 amino acids. Germline V CDR1 and CDR2: SGHRS, YFSETQ. The CDR3 sequence: CASSLDRVNERLFF. CDR3 sequence (DNA): TGCGCCAGCAGCTTGGACAGGGTTAATGAAAGACTGTTTTTT.

This clonotype appeared a few times. The J gene is TRBJ2-1, the V gene TRBV3-1; 14 nucleotides match TRBD2. The CDR3 is 18 residues long. Unmatched junction bases numbered 10, after V lost 1 base and J lost 8 bases. CDR1 and CDR2 from the germline V gene are LGHDT and YNNKEL (reference sequence). CDR3 protein: CASSQGGLAGGVGHEQFF. CDR3 sequence (DNA): TGTGCCAGCAGCCAAGGAGGACTAGCGGGAGGTGTGGGGCATGAGCAGTTCTTC.

The chain combines TRBV20-1 with TRBJ1-5; tentatively, D is TRBD1 (6 bases). CDR1 and CDR2 (germline): DFQATT, SNEGSKA (reference sequence). The V end lost 3 bases, the J end lost 6 bases, and 12 bases lay between the germline ends. This CDR3 is 13 amino acids long. The CDR3 reads CSARGRGGQPQHF. In nucleotides, the CDR3 is TGCAGTGCTAGGGGCAGGGGTGGTCAGCCCCAGCATTTT.

This sequence joins TRBV29-1 and TRBJ1-2, with D unresolved. The CDR3 runs to 13 residues. Germline V gene sequence: CDR1 SQVTM, CDR2 ANQGSEA. Trimming shortened V by 2 bases and J by 6 bases, and 13 bases separated the two germline ends. For the CDR3, the DNA is TGCAGCGTTGAATCTGAGTTCCCGCATGGCTACACCTTC. Translated: CSVESEFPHGYTF.

This clonotype was picked up a small number of times. A junction boundary mismatches the germline segment, possibly from a read error. This sequence joins TRBV14 and TRBJ1-4; 10 bases line up with TRBD1. CDR3 length: 17 amino acids. The germline gives CDR1 SGHDN, CDR2 FVKESK. For the CDR3, the DNA is TGTGCCAGCAGCCAAGATAGGGGACAGGGGCTGTGTGAAGAACTGTTTTTT. Protein: CASSQDRGQGLCEELFF.

This clonotype has ten or more counts. The chain joins TRBV12-3 or TRBV12-4 to TRBJ2-3, with D possibly matching TRBD1 (6 bases). The CDR3 is 17 residues long. The V end lost 1 base, the J end lost 0 bases, and 14 bases lay between the germline ends. Written as DNA, the CDR3 is TGTGCCAGCAGTTTAGGCGGCAGGGGAGTTAGCACAGATACGCAGTATTTT. This sequence encodes CASSLGGRGVSTDTQYF.

Comments on this clonotype: The junction and the germline gene differ at one end; a read error may be behind it. The gene calls are TRBV5-8 and TRBJ2-7, with D maybe TRBD2 (6 bases). The CDR3 spans 15 residues. Germline CDR1 SGHTS, CDR2 YDEGEE. The CDR3 DNA is TGTGCCAGCAGCTCGCCGGGACTCCTCCCCTACGAGCAGCACTTC. Translating gives CASSSPGLLPYEQHF.

The table lists this clonotype with a few counts. The genes are TRBV18 and TRBJ1-2; D unclear. The CDR3 is 14 residues long. V dropped 3 bases and J dropped 4 bases, with 12 bases sitting between them. Germline CDR1 reads KGHSH; CDR2 reads LQKENI. CDR3 in DNA: TGTGCCAGCTCACCCTTGGACCTCCCCTATGGCTACACCTTC. Protein sequence: CASSPLDLPYGYTF.

The chain uses TRBV2 and TRBJ1-5; no clear D. The CDR3 totals 16 residues. The ends were cut back, 3 bases at V and 4 bases at J, with 16 bases in the middle. Looked up from germline, CDR1 is SNHLY and CDR2 is FYNNEI. The CDR3 DNA reads as TGTGCCAGCAGTGATCGGCGGGGAATGGGTAATCAGCCCCAGCATTTT. Residues: CASSDRRGMGNQPQHF.